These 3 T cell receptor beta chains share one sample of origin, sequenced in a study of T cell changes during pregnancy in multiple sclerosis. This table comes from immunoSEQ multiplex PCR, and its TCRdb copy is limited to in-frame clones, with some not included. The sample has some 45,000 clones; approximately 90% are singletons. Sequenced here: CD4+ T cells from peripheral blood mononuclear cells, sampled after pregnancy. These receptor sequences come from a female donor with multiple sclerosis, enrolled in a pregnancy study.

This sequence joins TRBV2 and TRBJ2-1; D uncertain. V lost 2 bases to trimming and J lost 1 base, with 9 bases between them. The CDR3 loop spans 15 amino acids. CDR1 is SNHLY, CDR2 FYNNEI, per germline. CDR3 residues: CASSEQEGSYNEQFF. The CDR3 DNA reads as TGTGCCAGCAGTGAACAGGAAGGATCCTACAATGAGCAGTTCTTC.

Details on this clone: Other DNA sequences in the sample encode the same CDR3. The CDR3 reads CASSVVGQSGNTIYF. CDR3 DNA: TGTGCCAGCAGCGTAGTGGGCCAGTCTGGAAACACCATATATTTT. The gene calls are TRBV9 and TRBJ1-3; D is ambiguous. The length of the CDR3 is 15 residues. Germline V gene data show CDR1 as SGDLS and CDR2 as YYNGEE. Trimming took off 0 bases at V and 1 base at J, with 8 bases between the two ends.

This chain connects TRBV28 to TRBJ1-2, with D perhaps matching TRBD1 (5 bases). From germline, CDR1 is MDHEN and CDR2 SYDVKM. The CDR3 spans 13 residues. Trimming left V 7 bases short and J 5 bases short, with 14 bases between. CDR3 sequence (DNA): TGTGCCAGCACCCTAGACAGAGAGTATGGCTACACCTTC. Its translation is CASTLDREYGYTF.